What follows describes a single T cell receptor (beta chain). What it binds is unknown. The sample is drawn from a study of T cell responses to AZD1222 COVID-19 vaccine. Profiling relied on immunoSEQ multiplex PCR, and the TCRdb table lists in-frame clones only, not all of them. Altogether approximately 90,000 clones are present, 90% to 95% being singletons, with the ten largest covering roughly 7.5%. Germline CDR1 and CDR2: KGHDR and SFDVKD. V lost 6 bases, J lost 6 bases, and 11 bases lay in between. There are 13 residues in the CDR3. Study-wide findings and caveats: The donor group comprised mostly white British people and more females; the analysis possibly underestimated clonal diversity.

The receptor was isolated from an adult in good health. The chain employs TRBV24-1 and TRBJ2-1; no reliable D call. The sample was peripheral blood, taken on day 0 of AZD1222 vaccination. This CDR3 is CATSLPNGNEQFF. In nucleotides, the CDR3 is TGTGCCACCAGTCTCCCAAACGGCAATGAGCAGTTCTTC.